Listed below are T cell receptor beta chains from one sample, sequenced in a study of Ad26.COV2.S vaccination and SARS-CoV-2 variants. Some clones are missing from TCRdb's copy, which holds only in-frame ones; the method was immunoSEQ multiplex PCR. The sample shows about 350,000 clones, roughly 89% of them seen only once. The sequences come from peripheral blood, collected in a trial of Ad26.COV2.S vaccine versus placebo. Receptors were obtained from a person between 18 and 65 years old who received the Ad26.COV2.S COVID-19 vaccine or a placebo. CDR3s include the opening cysteine and the closing phenylalanine or tryptophan. The order of the fields is clone size, J gene, D gene, V gene, CDR3 DNA, CDR3 protein. D genes are given only for firm matches. Clone size, where shown, is once, few, many, or a class for clones that have expanded.

few | TRBJ2-1 | . | TRBV24-1 | TGTGCCACCAGTCCCGGGGGTTCCTACAATGAGCAGTTCTTC | CATSPGGSYNEQFF
few | TRBJ1-2 | . | TRBV3-1/TRBV3-2 | TGTGCCAGCAGCCAAGAAGGCGGGCGGTACTATGGCTACACCTTC | CASSQEGGRYYGYTF
. | TRBJ2-5 | TRBD1 | TRBV5-1 | TGCGCCAGCAGCTTGGAGGGACAGGGGACGGTTGAGACCCAGTACTTC | CASSLEGQGTVETQYF
. | TRBJ1-2 | . | TRBV7-2 | TGTGCCAGCAGCTTAGAACAGGCTGCTAACTATGGCTACACCTTC | CASSLEQAANYGYTF
. | TRBJ1-3 | TRBD1 | TRBV27 | TGTGCCAGCCGGACAGGGGGCTTGAGCTCTGGAAACACCATATATTTT | CASRTGGLSSGNTIYF
. | TRBJ2-7 | TRBD1 | TRBV6-2/TRBV6-3 | TGTGCCAGCAGTTGGGGACAGGGGCCCTACGAGCAGTACTTC | CASSWGQGPYEQYF
. | TRBJ1-4 | TRBD1 | TRBV11-2 | TGTGCCAGCAGCTTTGGACAGGGGGGCCCCAAGCTGTTTTTT | CASSFGQGGPKLFF
. | TRBJ1-1 | . | TRBV9 | TGTGCCAGCAGCGAAATACAGGGTCGGGTAGCTTTCTTT | CASSEIQGRVAFF
once | TRBJ2-2 | . | TRBV5-1 | TGCGCCAGCAGCTTGGAGGAGGCCGGGGAGCTGTTTTTT | CASSLEEAGELFF
. | TRBJ2-7 | . | TRBV7-9 | TGTGCCAGCAGCTTAGCTGCGACAGGATTTTACGAGCAGTACTTC | CASSLAATGFYEQYF
once | TRBJ2-7 | TRBD2 | TRBV30 | TGTGCCTGGAGTGTCGGGCCTAGCGGGAGTGGCTACGAGCAGTACTTC | CAWSVGPSGSGYEQYF
. | TRBJ2-7 | TRBD1 | TRBV6-5 | TGTGCCAGCAGTCGGACAGGGGGCTCTCACTACGAGCAGTACTTC | CASSRTGGSHYEQYF
. | TRBJ2-2 | . | TRBV9 | TGTGCCAGCAGCGACCGACCAGCGAACACCGGGGAGCTGTTTTTT | CASSDRPANTGELFF
. | TRBJ1-2 | TRBD1 | TRBV4-1 | TGCGCCAGCAGCCCCTATCGGGACAGGGGTTCAGGGCGCTATGGCTACACCTTC | CASSPYRDRGSGRYGYTF
. | TRBJ1-1 | TRBD1 | TRBV19 | TGTGCCAGTATAGACAGGGGTTCGGGAAACACTGAAGCTTTCTTT | CASIDRGSGNTEAFF
. | TRBJ1-6 | . | TRBV27 | TGTGCCAGCAGTCTTACGCCGGGATCGAGCTCCTATAATTCACCCCTCCACTTT | CASSLTPGSSSYNSPLHF
. | TRBJ2-5 | . | TRBV6-6 | TGTGCCAGCAGTTACTTGGGGAAGGCCCAAGAGACCCAGTACTTC | CASSYLGKAQETQYF
. | TRBJ2-1 | . | TRBV21-1 | TGTGCCAGCAGCAAATTGGACTCCTGTTCAAACAATGAGCAGTTCTTC | CASSKLDSCSNNEQFF
. | TRBJ1-1 | TRBD1 | TRBV27 | TGTGCCAGCGGTCACACAGGGGTGGCTGAAGCTTTCTTT | CASGHTGVAEAFF
. | TRBJ2-1 | . | TRBV7-2 | TGTGCCAGCAGCCGCGGGGACCCCAGCTACAATGAGCAGTTCTTC | CASSRGDPSYNEQFF
. | TRBJ2-7 | . | TRBV18 | TGTGCCAGCTCACCACCCGGGGCAGGAGCCTACGAGCAGTACTTC | CASSPPGAGAYEQYF
. | TRBJ1-1 | . | TRBV7-9 | TGTGCCACCACAAAAGACAGTCCAAACACTGAAGCTTTCTTT | CATTKDSPNTEAFF
. | TRBJ1-1 | TRBD1 | TRBV29-1 | TGCAGCGCCGACAGGGGGGGCACTGAAGCTTTCTTT | CSADRGGTEAFF
once | TRBJ1-1 | TRBD1 | TRBV6-5 | TGTGCCAGCAGGACAGGGGGCGCGAAGTCTGAAGCTTTCTTT | CASRTGGAKSEAFF
. | TRBJ2-1 | TRBD1 | TRBV27 | TGTGCCAGCCAACGGACAGGGGATGGTAATGAGCAGTTCTTC | CASQRTGDGNEQFF
few | TRBJ2-7 | . | TRBV11-3 | TGTGCCAGCAGCCGGGACCGACGTTCCTACGAGCAGTACTTC | CASSRDRRSYEQYF
. | TRBJ1-1 | TRBD1 | TRBV7-9 | TGTGCCAGCACCAAGCGGGTGGGACAGGGGAGCTCTGAAGCTTTCTTT | CASTKRVGQGSSEAFF
. | TRBJ1-1 | . | TRBV29-1 | TGCAGCGTCCAGGGATCTACCTCTGAAGCTTTCTTT | CSVQGSTSEAFF
. | TRBJ2-1 | . | TRBV27 | TGTGCCAGCAGTCCATACAATGAGCAGTTCTTC | CASSPYNEQFF
. | TRBJ1-2 | TRBD1 | TRBV18 | TGTGCCAGCTCACAGGGACAGGGTAACTATGGCTACACCTTC | CASSQGQGNYGYTF
once | TRBJ1-2 | TRBD1 | TRBV27 | TGTGCCAGCAGTGCAGGGGGCGCTACTCTTCTACGGGGCGGCTACACCTTC | CASSAGGATLLRGGYTF
. | TRBJ1-1 | . | TRBV7-3 | TGTGCCAGCAGCTTAATGGGGGGTCACACTGAAGCTTTCTTT | CASSLMGGHTEAFF